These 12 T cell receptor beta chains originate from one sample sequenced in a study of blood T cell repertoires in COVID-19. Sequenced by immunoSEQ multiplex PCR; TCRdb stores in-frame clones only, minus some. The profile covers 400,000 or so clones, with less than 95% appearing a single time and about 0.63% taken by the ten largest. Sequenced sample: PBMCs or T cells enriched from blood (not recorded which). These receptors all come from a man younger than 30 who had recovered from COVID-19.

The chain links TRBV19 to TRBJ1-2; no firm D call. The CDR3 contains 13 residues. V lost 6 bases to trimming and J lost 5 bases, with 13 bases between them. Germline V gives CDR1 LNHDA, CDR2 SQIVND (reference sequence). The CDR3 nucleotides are TGTGCCAGTAGCCGACACACAACTTATGGCTACACCTTC. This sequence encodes CASSRHTTYGYTF.

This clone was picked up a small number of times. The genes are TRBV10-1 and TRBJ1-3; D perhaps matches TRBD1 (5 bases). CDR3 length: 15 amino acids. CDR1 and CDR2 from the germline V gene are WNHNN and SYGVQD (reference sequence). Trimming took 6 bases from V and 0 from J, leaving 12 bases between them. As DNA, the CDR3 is TGCGCCAGCAGCGCCGACAGTATCTCTGGAAACACCATATATTTT. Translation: CASSADSISGNTIYF.

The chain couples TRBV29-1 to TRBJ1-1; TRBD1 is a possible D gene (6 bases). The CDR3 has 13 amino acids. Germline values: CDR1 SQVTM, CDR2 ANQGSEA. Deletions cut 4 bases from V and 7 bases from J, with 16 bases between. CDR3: CSVVPGARNEAFF. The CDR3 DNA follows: TGCAGCGTTGTTCCAGGGGCGAGGAATGAAGCTTTCTTT. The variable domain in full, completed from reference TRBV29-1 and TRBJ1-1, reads SAVISQKPSRDICQRGTSLTIQCQVDSQVTMMFWYRQQPGQSLTLIATANQGSEATYESGFVIDKFPISRPNLTFSTLTVSNMSPEDSSIYLCSVVPGARNEAFFGQGTRLTVV.

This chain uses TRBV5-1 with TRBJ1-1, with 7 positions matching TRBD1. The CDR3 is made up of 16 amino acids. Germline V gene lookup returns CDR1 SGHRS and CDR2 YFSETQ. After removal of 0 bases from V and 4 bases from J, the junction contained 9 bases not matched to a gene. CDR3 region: CASSLAAQGIGTEAFF. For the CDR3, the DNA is TGCGCCAGCAGCTTGGCTGCACAGGGGATAGGCACTGAAGCTTTCTTT.

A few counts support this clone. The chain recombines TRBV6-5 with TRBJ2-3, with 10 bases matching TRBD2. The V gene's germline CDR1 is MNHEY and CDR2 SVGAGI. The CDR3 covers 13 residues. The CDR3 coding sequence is TGTGCTTCACAGCGGGGGGGTGCAGATACGCAGTATTTT. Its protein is CASQRGGADTQYF.

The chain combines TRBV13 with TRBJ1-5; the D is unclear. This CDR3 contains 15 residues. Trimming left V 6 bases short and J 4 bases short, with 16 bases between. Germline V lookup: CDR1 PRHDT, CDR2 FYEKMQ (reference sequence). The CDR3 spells CASRQNSGSNQPQHF. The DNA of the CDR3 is TGTGCCAGCAGACAAAATTCCGGGTCTAATCAGCCCCAGCATTTT.

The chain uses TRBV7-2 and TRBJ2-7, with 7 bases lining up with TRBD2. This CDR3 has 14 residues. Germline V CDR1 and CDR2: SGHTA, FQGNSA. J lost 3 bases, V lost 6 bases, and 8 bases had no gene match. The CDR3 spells CASRPSGGYYEQYF. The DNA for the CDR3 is TGTGCCAGCAGGCCGTCCGGGGGGTACTACGAGCAGTACTTC.

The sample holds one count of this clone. The CDR3 DNA sequence: TGTGCCAGCAGCTTCCCACCTTCGACAGGGCTGGACTATGGCTACACCTTC. It translates to CASSFPPSTGLDYGYTF. The chain recombines TRBV7-2 with TRBJ1-2, with 7 bases aligning to TRBD1. The V gene end was trimmed by 3 bases and the J gene end by 3 bases; junction bases not matched to a gene: 13. The CDR3 has 17 residues. Germline values: CDR1 SGHTA, CDR2 FQGNSA.

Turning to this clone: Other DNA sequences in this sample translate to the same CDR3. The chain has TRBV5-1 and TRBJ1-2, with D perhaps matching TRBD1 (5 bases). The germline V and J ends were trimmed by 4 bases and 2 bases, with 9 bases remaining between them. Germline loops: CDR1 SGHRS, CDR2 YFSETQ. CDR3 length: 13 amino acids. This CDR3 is CASSLDKNYGYTF. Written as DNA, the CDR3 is TGCGCCAGCAGCCTGGACAAGAACTATGGCTACACCTTC. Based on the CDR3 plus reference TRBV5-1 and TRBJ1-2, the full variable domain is KAGVTQTPRYLIKTRGQQVTLSCSPISGHRSVSWYQQTPGQGLQFLFEYFSETQRNKGNFPGRFSGRQFSNSRSEMNVSTLELGDSALYLCASSLDKNYGYTFGSGTRLTVV.

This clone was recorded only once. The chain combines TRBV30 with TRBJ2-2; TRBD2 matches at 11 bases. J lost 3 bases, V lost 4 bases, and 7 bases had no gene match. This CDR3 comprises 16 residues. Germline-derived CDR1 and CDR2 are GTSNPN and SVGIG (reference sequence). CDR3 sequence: CAWTSSGRVDTGELFF. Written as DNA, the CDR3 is TGTGCCTGGACTAGTAGCGGGAGGGTGGACACCGGGGAGCTGTTTTTT.

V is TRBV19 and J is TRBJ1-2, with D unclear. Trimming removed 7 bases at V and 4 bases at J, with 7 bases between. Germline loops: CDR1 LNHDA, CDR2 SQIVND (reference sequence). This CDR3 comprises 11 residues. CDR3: CASMRSYGYTF. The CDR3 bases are TGTGCCAGTATGCGGAGCTATGGCTACACCTTC.

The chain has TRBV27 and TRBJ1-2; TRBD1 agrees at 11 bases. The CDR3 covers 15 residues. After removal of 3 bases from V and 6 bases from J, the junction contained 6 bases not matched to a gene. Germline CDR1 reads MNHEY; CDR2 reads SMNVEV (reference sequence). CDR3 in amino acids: CASSLGDRGKDGYTF. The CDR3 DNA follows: TGTGCCAGCAGTTTGGGGGACAGGGGGAAAGATGGCTACACCTTC.